The 32 T cell receptor beta chains below were found in one sample sequenced in a study of T cells in Graves' hyperthyroidism and ophthalmopathy. The source material, RNA transcripts, was used to amplify TCR beta CDR3 regions. Initially, a first-round RT-PCR of the TCR CDR3 employed the HTBI primer set. Each CDR3 protein is one row after TCRdb ran MiXCR on the multiplex PCR reads. The table has hundreds of thousands of distinct CDR3 sequences, 19% seen once. Sample: blood. These receptors were obtained from a woman aged 18-29 years with Graves' hyperthyroidism.

This clonotype was seen repeatedly, ten times or more. V and J are TRBV19 and TRBJ1-1; D might be TRBD1 (5 bases). Per germline, CDR1 LNHDA and CDR2 SQIVND (reference sequence). This CDR3 is 13 amino acids long. Trimming pared 8 bases from V and 4 bases from J, leaving 14 bases between. CDR3 DNA sequence: TGTGCCAGTCGGCCTGGGGGGATCACTGAAGCTTTCTTT. As protein: CASRPGGITEAFF.

This clonotype was counted many times. The rearrangement joins TRBV2 to TRBJ2-7; 12 bases are a match to TRBD1. Germline V gene data show CDR1 as SNHLY and CDR2 as FYNNEI. The CDR3 totals 16 residues. Germline trimming cut 1 base from V and 4 bases from J; bases unmatched to any gene: 5. The CDR3 sequence is CASSEVRDRGRYEQYF. As DNA, the CDR3 is TGTGCCAGCAGTGAAGTTCGGGACAGGGGGCGGTACGAGCAGTACTTC.

This clonotype has ten or more counts. The J gene is TRBJ1-1, the V gene TRBV12-3 or TRBV12-4; D call uncertain. The V end lost 5 bases, the J end lost 4 bases, and 14 bases lay between the germline ends. This CDR3 spans 14 amino acids. CDR3 residues: CASSREDVGTEAFF. In DNA, the CDR3 is TGTGCCAGCAGTCGAGAGGATGTTGGCACTGAAGCTTTCTTT.

The sample holds many counts of this clonotype. This chain joins TRBV28 and TRBJ1-2; no definite D call. The CDR3 totals 13 residues. Looked up from germline, CDR1 is MDHEN and CDR2 is SYDVKM. With 3 bases removed from V and 4 bases from J, the gap between germline ends came to 9 bases. The CDR3 nucleotides are TGTGCCAGCAGTTTTGGGGAGGTCTATGGCTACACCTTC. Residues: CASSFGEVYGYTF.

This clonotype showed up many times. J is TRBJ1-5 and V is TRBV20-1; D is possibly TRBD1 (5 bases). Germline values: CDR1 DFQATT, CDR2 SNEGSKA (reference sequence). The CDR3 spans 15 residues. Trimming took off 2 bases at V and 3 bases at J, with 14 bases between the two ends. CDR3 amino acids: CSARLYRDANQPQHF. CDR3 bases: TGCAGTGCTAGATTATACCGGGACGCCAATCAGCCCCAGCATTTT.

This clonotype has at least ten counts. This chain joins TRBV6-1 and TRBJ1-5; D perhaps matches TRBD1 (5 bases). The CDR3 is 15 residues long. V shed 6 bases and J shed 3 bases, with 15 bases lying between them. Per germline, CDR1 MNHNS and CDR2 SASEGT. Here the CDR3 DNA reads TGTGCCAGCAGGTTTCAAGGGGCCATCAATCAGCCCCAGCATTTT. Protein: CASRFQGAINQPQHF.

Only a few counts were recorded for this clonotype. The V and J genes are TRBV3-1 and TRBJ1-5; 7 bases match TRBD1. V was pared by 4 bases and J by 7 bases, with 4 bases of the junction left unmatched. This CDR3 contains 13 residues. Germline CDR1 and CDR2: LGHDT and YNNKEL (reference sequence). The DNA of the CDR3 is TGTGCCAGCAGCCTCCGGGACAGCCAGCCCCAGCATTTT. Its protein is CASSLRDSQPQHF.

This clonotype has a count of ten or more. The chain is built from TRBV7-6 and TRBJ2-7, with D unclear. The germline V and J ends were trimmed by 0 bases and 7 bases, with 4 bases remaining between them. The CDR3 contains 11 residues. Germline loops: CDR1 SGHVS, CDR2 FNYEAQ. The CDR3 reads CASSLAVEQYF. The CDR3 nucleotides are TGTGCCAGCAGCTTAGCGGTGGAGCAGTACTTC.

The sample holds many counts of this clonotype. The chain couples TRBV6-5 to TRBJ1-2; tentative D call: TRBD1 (5 bases). Germline CDR1 is MNHEY and CDR2 is SVGAGI. Trimming cost V 7 bases and J 4 bases, with 16 bases left between them. The CDR3 is 14 amino acids. This CDR3 is CASKPGGTAYGYTF. The DNA of the CDR3 is TGTGCCAGCAAACCGGGGGGGACGGCCTATGGCTACACCTTC.

This clonotype came up many times. CDR3 in amino acids: CSARESTAGQETQYF. The CDR3 nucleotides are TGCAGTGCTAGAGAATCCACAGCCGGACAAGAGACCCAGTACTTC. This chain connects TRBV20-1 to TRBJ2-5; D ambiguous. The CDR3 totals 15 residues. Germline loops: CDR1 DFQATT, CDR2 SNEGSKA (reference sequence). Trimming pared 0 bases from V and 2 bases from J, leaving 13 bases between.

This clonotype was recorded many times. The rearrangement uses TRBV18 and TRBJ2-6; maybe TRBD1 (5 bases). Germline V gene lookup returns CDR1 KGHSH and CDR2 LQKENI. The germline V and J ends were trimmed by 2 bases and 0 bases, with 14 bases remaining between them. The CDR3 loop spans 18 amino acids. For the CDR3, the DNA is TGTGCCAGCTCACCATTAAGGGGAATGAGCTCTGGGGCCAACGTCCTGACTTTC. The encoded protein is CASSPLRGMSSGANVLTF.

The J gene is TRBJ2-5, the V gene TRBV20-1; 10 bases are a match to TRBD1. This CDR3 comprises 13 residues. V gave up 3 bases and J gave up 3 bases; unmatched junction bases: 1. Germline CDR1 and CDR2: DFQATT and SNEGSKA (reference sequence). CDR3 residues: CSARGTGEETQYF. The CDR3 DNA sequence: TGCAGTGCTAGGGGGACAGGGGAAGAGACCCAGTACTTC.

The rearrangement uses TRBV6-1 and TRBJ2-2; 11 nucleotides align to TRBD2. CDR1 and CDR2 (germline): MNHNS, SASEGT. The CDR3 contains 15 residues. The V gene end was trimmed by 8 bases and the J gene end by 4 bases; junction bases not matched to a gene: 6. CDR3 sequence (DNA): TGTGCCAGCCTAACCGGGACTAGCGGCACCGGGGAGCTGTTTTTT. This codes for CASLTGTSGTGELFF.

This chain links TRBV12-3 or TRBV12-4 with TRBJ2-7, with 7 bases lining up with TRBD1. The CDR3 loop spans 17 amino acids. With 5 bases clipped from V and 0 bases from J, the junction kept 13 bases outside the gene matches. The CDR3 reads CASSPSPGQVASYEQYF. The DNA of the CDR3 is TGTGCCAGCAGTCCTTCCCCTGGACAGGTGGCCTCCTACGAGCAGTACTTC.

This clonotype was seen repeatedly, ten times or more. A much bigger clone sits one base away, suggesting this may be a read error. The chain uses TRBV4-2 and TRBJ2-7, with D perhaps matching TRBD1 or TRBD2 (7 bases each). Germline loops: CDR1 LGHNA, CDR2 YNFKEQ. The length of the CDR3 is 14 residues. CDR3 DNA: TGTGCCAGCAGCCAAACAGGGGAGGGCTACGGGCAGTACTTC. Its translation: CASSQTGEGYGQYF.

This clonotype has a handful of counts. The V gene is TRBV5-1, the J gene TRBJ2-7, with TRBD1 matching over 8 bases. The CDR3 consists of 17 residues. The germline CDR1 and CDR2 sequences are SGHRS and YFSETQ. V was clipped by 4 bases and J by 3 bases; unmatched bases: 15. CDR3 nucleotides: TGCGCCAGCAGCATAGGACAGGGCCGCACCATCAACTACGAGCAGTACTTC. It yields the protein CASSIGQGRTINYEQYF.

This clonotype was seen ten or more times. The chain recombines TRBV2 with TRBJ2-7; D not resolved. Between the trimmed V and J ends, which lost 6 bases and 3 bases, there was a span of 6 bases. The germline V gene encodes CDR1 SNHLY and CDR2 FYNNEI. The CDR3 sequence is 11 residues long. The CDR3 nucleotides are TGTGCCAGCAGGGATATCTACGAGCAGTACTTC. Encoded protein: CASRDIYEQYF.

This clonotype was seen repeatedly, ten times or more. The genes are TRBV20-1 and TRBJ1-2; tentatively, D is TRBD1 (6 bases). Germline V CDR1 and CDR2: DFQATT, SNEGSKA (reference sequence). Between the trimmed V and J ends, which lost 1 base and 2 bases, there was a span of 11 bases. CDR3 length: 14 residues. CDR3: CSARALGQNYGYTF. CDR3 DNA sequence: TGCAGTGCTAGAGCTCTTGGACAGAACTATGGCTACACCTTC.

This clonotype was seen a handful of times. The DNA is left out, because the CDR3 cannot be placed on it with certainty; the CDR3 is given as TCRdb lists it. J is TRBJ2-4 and V is TRBV9; TRBD2, the table's D call, was not compared with the DNA. The CDR3 numbers 22 amino acids, ends counted. Germline V gives CDR1 SGDLS, CDR2 YYNGEE. The CDR3 reads CASSVGPFFAGGNRLGKNIKYF.

The chain joins TRBV7-2 to TRBJ2-5; unclear D gene. CDR3 length: 13 residues. Germline V gives CDR1 SGHTA, CDR2 FQGNSA. The ends were cut back, 1 base at V and 4 bases at J, with 7 bases in the middle. In DNA, the CDR3 is TGTGCCAGCAGCTTAGAGCCAGGAGAGACCCAGTACTTC. Translated, it gives CASSLEPGETQYF.

This clonotype was observed many times. The rearrangement joins TRBV7-2 to TRBJ1-1; D is unclear. This CDR3 is built from 12 residues. In germline, CDR1 is SGHTA, CDR2 FQGNSA. The ends were cut back, 5 bases at V and 10 bases at J, with 14 bases in the middle. This CDR3 is CASSPRVGRAFF. DNA for the CDR3: TGTGCCAGCAGCCCGAGGGTCGGGCGAGCTTTCTTT.

This clonotype has a count of ten or more. The gene calls are TRBV20-1 and TRBJ1-5, with 7 bases matching TRBD1. This CDR3 spans 13 amino acids. Germline V gene data show CDR1 as DFQATT and CDR2 as SNEGSKA (reference sequence). Trimming cost V 6 bases and J 6 bases; bases outside gene matches: 8. DNA for the CDR3: TGCAGTGCAAACGACAGGGAGGCTCAGCCCCAGCATTTT. Its protein is CSANDREAQPQHF.

In this sample, this clonotype turned up many times. This chain connects TRBV2 to TRBJ2-2, with D uncertain. This CDR3 is 15 amino acids long. The germline CDR1 and CDR2 sequences are SNHLY and FYNNEI. V was pared by 7 bases and J by 0 bases, with 12 bases between. CDR3 protein: CASKRLSANTGELFF. Here the CDR3 DNA reads TGTGCCAGCAAAAGGCTGAGCGCGAACACCGGGGAGCTGTTTTTT.

This chain joins TRBV6-1 and TRBJ2-7, with 9 positions matching TRBD1. Per the germline V gene, CDR1 is MNHNS and CDR2 is SASEGT. The trim removed 7 bases at V and 2 bases at J, leaving 3 bases unmatched. This CDR3 contains 13 residues. CDR3 region: CASKGQGTYEQYF. Written as DNA, the CDR3 is TGTGCCAGCAAAGGACAGGGGACCTACGAGCAGTACTTC.

V gene TRBV7-9 combines with J gene TRBJ1-1; D unclear. Germline values: CDR1 SEHNR, CDR2 FQNEAQ (reference sequence). V was clipped by 8 bases and J by 0 bases, with 7 bases between them. CDR3 length: 12 residues. As DNA, the CDR3 is TGTGCCAGCTTTAGGCTGAACACTGAAGCTTTCTTT. Its translation: CASFRLNTEAFF.

Written as DNA, the CDR3 is TGTGCCAGCACCGGGGACAGAAACTATGGCTACACCTTC. Encoded protein: CASTGDRNYGYTF. This chain connects TRBV2 to TRBJ1-2; 7 bases fit TRBD1. Germline CDR1 reads SNHLY; CDR2 reads FYNNEI. The trim removed 7 bases at V and 2 bases at J, leaving 4 bases unmatched. The CDR3 is 13 amino acids. The full variable domain, with the rest looked up from reference TRBV2 and TRBJ1-2, is EPEVTQTPSHQVTQMGQEVILRCVPISNHLYFYWYRQILGQKVEFLVSFYNNEISEKSEIFDDQFSVERPDGSNFTLKIRSTKLEDSAMYFCASTGDRNYGYTFGSGTRLTVV.

Many counts were recorded for this clonotype. The rearrangement joins TRBV12-3 or TRBV12-4 to TRBJ1-5; possible D gene TRBD1, 5 bases. Between the trimmed V and J ends, which lost 5 bases and 9 bases, there was a span of 20 bases. This CDR3 is built from 15 residues. In DNA form, the CDR3 reads TGTGCCAGCAGTATACCCGGGACGGGTGATGGGCCCCAGCATTTT. As protein: CASSIPGTGDGPQHF.

This clonotype was detected many times. A read error may account for a junction end that differs from germline. The rearrangement uses TRBV29-1 and TRBJ1-2; D gene uncertain. In germline, CDR1 is SQVTM, CDR2 ANQGSEA. CDR3 length equals 12 residues. The DNA of the CDR3 is TGCAGCGTCGAAGACATTTACTATGGCTACACCTTC. It yields the protein CSVEDIYYGYTF.

This clonotype was counted ten times or more. The chain couples TRBV12-3 or TRBV12-4 to TRBJ1-1, with D tentatively TRBD1 (5 bases). The V gene lost 4 bases and the J gene lost 7 bases, with 19 bases spanning the gap. The CDR3 runs 15 residues. CDR3 nucleotide sequence: TGTGCCAGCAGTTCTTTTCGGTCCCCAAGGGGTGAAGCTTTCTTT. Amino acid sequence: CASSSFRSPRGEAFF.

This clonotype appeared once. At one of its ends the junction is not consistent with the germline gene, which may arise from a read error. The gene calls are TRBV7-8 and TRBJ2-4; 11 bases map to TRBD2. Germline CDR1 is SGHVS and CDR2 is FQNEAQ. CDR3 size: 19 residues. The DNA of the CDR3 is TGTGCCAGCAGCTTAGCGAGAGTAGCGGGGGGGCGAGCCAAAAACATTAAGTACTTC. Amino acid sequence: CASSLARVAGGRAKNIKYF.

The chain has TRBV6-2 or TRBV6-3 and TRBJ1-2; weak D call: TRBD1 (6 bases). The CDR3 runs 14 residues. The ends were cut back, 0 bases at V and 9 bases at J, with 14 bases in the middle. In germline, CDR1 is MNHEY, CDR2 SVGEGT. The CDR3 coding sequence is TGTGCCAGCAGTTACTCGAGGTTGCAGGGGCGCTACACCTTC. It encodes CASSYSRLQGRYTF.

This clonotype was seen at least ten times. The CDR3 sequence is CSVKRGSYEQYF. CDR3 nucleotide sequence: TGCAGTGTTAAGAGAGGGAGCTACGAGCAGTACTTC. This chain links TRBV20-1 with TRBJ2-7, with a weak D call TRBD2 (5 bases). The germline V gene encodes CDR1 DFQATT and CDR2 SNEGSKA (reference sequence). The ends were cut back, 7 bases at V and 3 bases at J, with 13 bases in the middle. CDR3 length equals 12 residues.